Following are 6 T cell receptor beta chains from one sample sequenced in a study of CD8+ T cells in alopecia areata. In each case, RNA was isolated and then reverse transcribed into cDNA as the sequencing template. TCRdb's copy holds only in-frame clones and misses some; the assay was immunoSEQ multiplex PCR. The table has over 120,000 clones, around 49% seen once. The input for sequencing was CD4+ T cells sorted from blood, taken at week 0. Receptors were obtained from a human donor with alopecia areata.

This clone is labeled medium-sized (0.01 to 0.1%). The chain carries TRBV6-1 and TRBJ2-1; TRBD2 aligns across 11 bases. The ends lost 0 bases at V and 8 bases at J; junction bases unmatched: 9. CDR3 length equals 17 residues. CDR1 MNHNS and CDR2 SASEGT come from the germline V gene. DNA for the CDR3: TGTGCCAGCAGTGAAGCGCTCCGTCTAGCGGGAGGTTATGAGCAGTTCTTC. This translates into CASSEALRLAGGYEQFF.

The CDR3 DNA sequence: TGTGCCAGCAGCCTGCCCCCTTACAATGAGCAGTTCTTC. Protein product: CASSLPPYNEQFF. The V and J genes are TRBV7-2 and TRBJ2-1; D remains ambiguous. The CDR3 has 13 amino acids. V was clipped by 5 bases and J by 4 bases, with 9 bases between them. Germline V CDR1 and CDR2: SGHTA, FQGNSA.

This clone occurred a few times. This rearrangement joins TRBV7-9 to TRBJ2-1, with D unresolved. Per germline, CDR1 SEHNR and CDR2 FQNEAQ (reference sequence). Trimming shortened V by 3 bases and J by 8 bases, and 5 bases separated the two germline ends. The CDR3 is made up of 11 amino acids. The CDR3 DNA is TGTGCCAGCAGCTTCATCGATGAGCAGTTCTTC. It yields the protein CASSFIDEQFF.

J is TRBJ2-1 and V is TRBV5-1; D is unresolved. The CDR3 spans 14 residues. Germline V gene sequence: CDR1 SGHRS, CDR2 YFSETQ. V was clipped by 4 bases and J by 3 bases, with 11 bases between them. The CDR3: CASSRLEDYNEQFF. The CDR3 DNA follows: TGCGCCAGCAGCCGGTTAGAGGACTACAATGAGCAGTTCTTC.

The chain joins TRBV30 to TRBJ2-5, with 9 bases lining up with TRBD1. Germline CDR1 GTSNPN, CDR2 SVGIG (reference sequence). V gave up 8 bases and J gave up 3 bases; unmatched junction bases: 1. This CDR3 contains 11 residues. DNA for the CDR3: TGTGCCGGGGACAGGGAAGAGACCCAGTACTTC. It encodes CAGDREETQYF.

This rearrangement joins TRBV29-1 to TRBJ2-7; 8 nucleotides match TRBD2. J lost 7 bases, V lost 6 bases, and 8 bases had no gene match. Germline CDR1 reads SQVTM; CDR2 reads ANQGSEA. The CDR3 runs 12 residues. The CDR3: CSVGRGPGEQYF. For the CDR3, the DNA is TGCAGCGTCGGGAGGGGACCAGGGGAGCAGTACTTC.